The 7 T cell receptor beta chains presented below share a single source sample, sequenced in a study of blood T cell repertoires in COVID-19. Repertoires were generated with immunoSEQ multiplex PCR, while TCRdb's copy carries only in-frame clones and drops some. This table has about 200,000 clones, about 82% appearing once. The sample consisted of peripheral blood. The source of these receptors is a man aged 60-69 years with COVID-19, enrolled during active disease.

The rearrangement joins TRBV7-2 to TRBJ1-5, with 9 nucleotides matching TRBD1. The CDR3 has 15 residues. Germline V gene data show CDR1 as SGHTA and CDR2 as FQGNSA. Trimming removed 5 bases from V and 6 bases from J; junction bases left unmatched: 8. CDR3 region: CASSAGTGWSQPQHF. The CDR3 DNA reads TGTGCCAGCAGCGCGGGGACAGGGTGGTCTCAGCCCCAGCATTTT. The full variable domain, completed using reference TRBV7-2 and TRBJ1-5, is GAGVSQSPSNKVTEKGKDVELRCDPISGHTALYWYRQSLGQGLEFLIYFQGNSAPDKSGLPSDRFSAERTGGSVSTLTIQRTQQEDSAVYLCASSAGTGWSQPQHFGDGTRLSIL.

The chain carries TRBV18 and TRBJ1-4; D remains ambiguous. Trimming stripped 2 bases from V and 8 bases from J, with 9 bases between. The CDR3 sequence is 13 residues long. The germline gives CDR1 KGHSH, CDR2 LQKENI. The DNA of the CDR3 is TGTGCCAGCTCACCAGTTTCGGGGGAAAAACTGTTTTTT. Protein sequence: CASSPVSGEKLFF. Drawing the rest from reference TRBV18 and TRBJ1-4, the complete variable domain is NAGVMQNPRHLVRRRGQEARLRCSPMKGHSHVYWYRQLPEEGLKFMVYLQKENIIDESGMPKERFSAEFPKEGPSILRIQQVVRGDSAAYFCASSPVSGEKLFFGSGTQLSVL.

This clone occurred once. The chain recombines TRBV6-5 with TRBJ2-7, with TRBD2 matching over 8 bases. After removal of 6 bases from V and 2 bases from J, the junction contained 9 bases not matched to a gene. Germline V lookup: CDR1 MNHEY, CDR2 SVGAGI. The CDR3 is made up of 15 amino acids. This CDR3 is CASSSRGGRPYEQYF. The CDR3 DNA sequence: TGTGCCAGCAGCTCCCGGGGGGGAAGACCCTACGAGCAGTACTTC.

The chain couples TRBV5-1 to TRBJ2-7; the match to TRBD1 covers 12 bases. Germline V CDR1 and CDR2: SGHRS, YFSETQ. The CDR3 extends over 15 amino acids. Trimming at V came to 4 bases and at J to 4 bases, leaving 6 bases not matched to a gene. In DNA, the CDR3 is TGCGCCAGCAGCCCCGGGACAGGGGGCGCTTACGAGCAGTACTTC. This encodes CASSPGTGGAYEQYF. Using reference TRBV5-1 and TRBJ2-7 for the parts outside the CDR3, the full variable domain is KAGVTQTPRYLIKTRGQQVTLSCSPISGHRSVSWYQQTPGQGLQFLFEYFSETQRNKGNFPGRFSGRQFSNSRSEMNVSTLELGDSALYLCASSPGTGGAYEQYFGPGTRLTVT.

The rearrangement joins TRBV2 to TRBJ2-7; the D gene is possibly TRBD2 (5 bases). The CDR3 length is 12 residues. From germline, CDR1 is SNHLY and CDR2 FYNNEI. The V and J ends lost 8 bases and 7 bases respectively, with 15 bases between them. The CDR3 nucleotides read TGTGCCAGCGGACGTGCCCCGGGAGAGCAGTACTTC. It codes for CASGRAPGEQYF.

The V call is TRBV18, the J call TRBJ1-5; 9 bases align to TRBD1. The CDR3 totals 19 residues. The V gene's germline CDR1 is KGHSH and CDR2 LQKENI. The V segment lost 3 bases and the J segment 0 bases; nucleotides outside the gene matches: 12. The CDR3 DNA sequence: TGTGCCAGCTCACCTCTCCGGGACAGGGAGCCATATAGCAATCAGCCCCAGCATTTT. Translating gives CASSPLRDREPYSNQPQHF.

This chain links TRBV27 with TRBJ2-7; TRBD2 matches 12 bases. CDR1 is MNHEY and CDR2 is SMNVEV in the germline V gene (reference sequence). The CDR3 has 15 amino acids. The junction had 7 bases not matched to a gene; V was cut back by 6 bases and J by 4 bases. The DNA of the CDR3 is TGTGCCAGCAGCTCCCCGGGACTAGCGGGTTACGAGCAGTACTTC. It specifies CASSSPGLAGYEQYF.